One sample yielded the 6 T cell receptor beta chains listed below, sequenced in a study of T cells after posttransplantation cyclophosphamide. Assay used: immunoSEQ multiplex PCR; TCRdb lists only in-frame clones, some missing. The sample shows tens of thousands of clones, none of them appearing just once. Sequenced sample: PBMCs. The source of these receptors is a woman in her sixties in good health, CMV-negative, and a related stem cell transplant donor.

This clone showed up just a few times. The rearrangement links TRBV12-3 or TRBV12-4 to TRBJ2-3; TRBD2 matches at 7 bases. The CDR3 contains 17 residues. The ends lost 7 bases at V and 4 bases at J; junction bases unmatched: 17. The CDR3 reads CASTPERGLGGADTQYF. CDR3 nucleotide sequence: TGTGCCAGCACCCCGGAGCGGGGACTGGGCGGCGCAGATACGCAGTATTTT.

The chain couples TRBV2 to TRBJ2-3; TRBD2 agrees at 7 bases. J gave up 0 bases and V 8 bases, and 11 bases lay outside the gene matches. This CDR3 contains 16 residues. CDR1 is SNHLY and CDR2 is FYNNEI in the germline V gene. CDR3 sequence (DNA): TGTGCCAGCCTGGGGTTGGAGGGACTAAGCACAGATACGCAGTATTTT. Its translation: CASLGLEGLSTDTQYF.

This clone was observed at least ten times. The gene calls are TRBV5-1 and TRBJ1-2; TRBD1 aligns across 7 bases. Germline loops: CDR1 SGHRS, CDR2 YFSETQ. The CDR3 is 14 amino acids. With V trimmed by 3 bases and J by 8 bases, 10 bases remained unmatched. In DNA, the CDR3 is TGCGCCAGCAGCTGGTTAACAGGGGCGAGCGGCTACACCTTC. It codes for CASSWLTGASGYTF.

The sample holds many counts of this clone. V is TRBV10-3 and J is TRBJ1-4; 7 bases map to TRBD1. The CDR3 is 15 amino acids. Trimming cost V 0 bases and J 4 bases; bases outside gene matches: 2. Germline CDR1 is ENHRY and CDR2 is SYGVKD. CDR3: CAISESTGLNEKLFF. The CDR3 nucleotides are TGTGCCATCAGTGAGTCGACAGGGCTTAATGAAAAACTGTTTTTT.

The sample holds a few counts of this clone. J is TRBJ1-2 and V is TRBV28; D may be TRBD1 (5 bases). The V and J ends lost 2 bases and 3 bases respectively, with 13 bases between them. CDR3 length: 15 residues. Germline CDR1 and CDR2: MDHEN and SYDVKM. CDR3 sequence reads: CASSLRPGHHYGYTF. The CDR3 DNA reads as TGTGCCAGCAGTTTACGTCCAGGGCATCACTATGGCTACACCTTC.

This clone was seen many times. The gene calls are TRBV6-2 or TRBV6-3 and TRBJ2-1; D call uncertain. CDR3 length: 15 residues. Looked up from germline, CDR1 is MNHEY and CDR2 is SVGEGT. V shed 5 bases and J shed 4 bases, with 15 bases lying between them. The CDR3 is CASSKTLSLYNEQFF. CDR3 DNA: TGTGCCAGCAGTAAAACACTATCCCTTTACAATGAGCAGTTCTTC.